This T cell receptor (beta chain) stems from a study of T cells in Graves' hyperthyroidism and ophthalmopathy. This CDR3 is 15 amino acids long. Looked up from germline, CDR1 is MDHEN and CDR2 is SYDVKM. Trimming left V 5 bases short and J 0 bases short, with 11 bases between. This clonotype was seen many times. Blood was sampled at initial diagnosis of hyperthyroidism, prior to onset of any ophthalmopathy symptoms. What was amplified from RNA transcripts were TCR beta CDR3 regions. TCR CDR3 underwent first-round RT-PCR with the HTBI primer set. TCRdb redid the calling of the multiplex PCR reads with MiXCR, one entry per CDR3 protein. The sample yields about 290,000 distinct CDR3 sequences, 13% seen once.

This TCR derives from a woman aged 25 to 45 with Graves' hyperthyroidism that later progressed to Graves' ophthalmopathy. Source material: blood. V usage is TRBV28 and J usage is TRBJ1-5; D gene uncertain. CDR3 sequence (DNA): TGTGCCAGCAGTCTACCCCCCAATAGCAATCAGCCCCAGCATTTT. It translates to CASSLPPNSNQPQHF.